The entry below describes one T cell receptor (beta chain). The antigen is undetermined. The junction shows a germline mismatch at one end, possibly a read error. The data belong to a study of cytomegalovirus exposure and HLA in healthy donors. Study-wide results and limits: Owing to their indistinguishability, certain V segments, notably TRBV6-2 and TRBV6-3, were excluded. The authors confirmed in vitro that a few CMV-associated chains were specific for CMV antigens.

Researchers ran the PCR with 60 Vbeta and 13 Jbeta primers. Libraries were prepared by immunoSEQ multiplex PCR; TCRdb keeps only in-frame clonotypes and omits some of them. The sample consists of over 150,000 clones, 70% to 80% of them appearing once. This CDR3 is 19 amino acids long. Germline V lookup: CDR1 SGHTA, CDR2 FQGNSA. This clonotype originated in a woman aged 55-69 years in good health and CMV-seropositive. Sequencing used PBMCs. The chain combines TRBV7-2 with TRBJ2-3; tentative D call: TRBD1 (8 bases). CDR3 in amino acids: CAGSQTGGGRKGITDTQYF. The CDR3 nucleotides are TGTGCCGGCAGCCAAACAGGGGGGGGGCGGAAAGGGATCACAGATACGCAGTATTTT.